The following is a T cell receptor beta chain sequence with its context. Its antigen is still unknown. Relative to the germline gene, one junction end is altered; a read error may explain this. This entry belongs to a study of T cell responses to AZD1222 COVID-19 vaccine. This CDR3 spans 13 amino acids. CDR1 is SSHAT, CDR2 FNYEAQ, per germline (reference sequence). TCRdb keeps only in-frame clones here, not all; method: immunoSEQ multiplex PCR. The data show around 130,000 clones, with roughly 91% seen just once and about 3% held by the top ten. Study-wide points: A mostly white British donor set with more females was recruited, and clonal diversity was possibly underestimated. AZD1222 recipients seropositive at baseline numbered only six or seven. All repertoire sampling was performed exclusively after the peak T cell response. Within unmutated variant regions lay the reported targets of nearly half of spike-specific TCRs.

The chain joins TRBV7-7 to TRBJ2-7; D is perhaps TRBD2 (6 bases). The source is an adult who received the AZD1222 COVID-19 vaccine. The specimen comprised peripheral blood, sampled 28 days after the second AZD1222 dose. CDR3 amino acids: CASSLAEADEQYF. In nucleotides, the CDR3 is TGTGCTAGCAGCTTAGCGGAGGCGGACGAGCAGTACTTC.